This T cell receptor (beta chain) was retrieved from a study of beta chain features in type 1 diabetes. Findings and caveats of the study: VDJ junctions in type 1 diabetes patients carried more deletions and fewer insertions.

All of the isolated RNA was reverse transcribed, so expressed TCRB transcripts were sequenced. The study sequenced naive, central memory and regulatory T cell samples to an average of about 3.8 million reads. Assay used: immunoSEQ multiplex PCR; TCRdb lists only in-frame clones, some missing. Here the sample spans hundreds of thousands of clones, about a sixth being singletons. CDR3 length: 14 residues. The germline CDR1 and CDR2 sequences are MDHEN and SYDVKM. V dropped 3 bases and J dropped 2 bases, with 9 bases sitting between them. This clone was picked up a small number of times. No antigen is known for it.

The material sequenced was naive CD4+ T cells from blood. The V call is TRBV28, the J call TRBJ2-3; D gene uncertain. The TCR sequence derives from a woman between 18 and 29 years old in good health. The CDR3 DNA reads TGTGCCAGCAGTTTGCCTCCATCCACAGATACGCAGTATTTT. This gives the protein CASSLPPSTDTQYF.